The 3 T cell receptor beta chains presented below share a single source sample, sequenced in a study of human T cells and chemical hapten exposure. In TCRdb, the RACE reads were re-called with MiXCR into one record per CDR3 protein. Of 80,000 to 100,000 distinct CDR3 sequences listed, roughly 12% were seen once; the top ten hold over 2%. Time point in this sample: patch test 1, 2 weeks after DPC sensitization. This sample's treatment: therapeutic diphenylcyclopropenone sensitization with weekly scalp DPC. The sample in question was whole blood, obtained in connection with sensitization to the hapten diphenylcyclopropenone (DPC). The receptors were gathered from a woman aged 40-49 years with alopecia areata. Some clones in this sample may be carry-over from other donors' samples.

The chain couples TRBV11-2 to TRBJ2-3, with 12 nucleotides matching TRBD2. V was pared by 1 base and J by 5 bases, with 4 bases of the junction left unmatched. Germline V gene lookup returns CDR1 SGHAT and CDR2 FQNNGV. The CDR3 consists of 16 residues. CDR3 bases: TGTGCCAGCAGCTTAGGGTTGGGACTAGCGGGAGATACGCAGTATTTT. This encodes CASSLGLGLAGDTQYF.

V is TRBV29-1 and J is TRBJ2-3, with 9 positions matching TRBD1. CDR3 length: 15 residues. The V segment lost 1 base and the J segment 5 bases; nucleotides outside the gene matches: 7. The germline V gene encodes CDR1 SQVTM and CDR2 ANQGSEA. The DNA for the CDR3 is TGCAGCGTTGAAGGAAAACAGGGGGCTCGAGATACGCAGTATTTT. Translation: CSVEGKQGARDTQYF.

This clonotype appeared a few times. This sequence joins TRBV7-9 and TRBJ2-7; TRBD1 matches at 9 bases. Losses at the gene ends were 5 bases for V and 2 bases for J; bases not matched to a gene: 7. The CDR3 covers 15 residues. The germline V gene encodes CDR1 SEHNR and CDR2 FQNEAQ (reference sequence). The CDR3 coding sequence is TGTGCCAGCAGCGGGGGACAGGGCGTTGCCTACGAGCAGTACTTC. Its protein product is CASSGGQGVAYEQYF.